This paragraph covers one TCR beta chain sequence. Its specificity is not known. The CDR3 is 17 residues long. The germline V and J ends were trimmed by 7 bases and 1 base, with 22 bases remaining between them. Germline CDR1 and CDR2: SGHTA and FQGNSA. These data are taken from a study of cytomegalovirus exposure and HLA in healthy donors. Overall study context: In a later analysis, it was reported that the 120 validation repertoires had been produced on the same platform as the roughly 700 repertoires belonging to the first cohort.

Only in-frame clones appear in the TCRdb table, and some are missing; sequencing was by immunoSEQ multiplex PCR. The data show 150,000 to 200,000 clones, nearly 90% seen once. Findings and caveats of the study: Most TCR sequences were rare, but some public TCRs occurred in many donors.

The chain has TRBV7-2 and TRBJ2-5, with D possibly TRBD1 on 6 matching bases. Material: PBMCs. This sequence originates from a woman aged 18-29 years in good health and CMV-seropositive. The DNA for the CDR3 is TGTGCCAGCACCGCCGGGTACAGGGAAGGAGGCCAAGAGACCCAGTACTTC. Protein: CASTAGYREGGQETQYF.